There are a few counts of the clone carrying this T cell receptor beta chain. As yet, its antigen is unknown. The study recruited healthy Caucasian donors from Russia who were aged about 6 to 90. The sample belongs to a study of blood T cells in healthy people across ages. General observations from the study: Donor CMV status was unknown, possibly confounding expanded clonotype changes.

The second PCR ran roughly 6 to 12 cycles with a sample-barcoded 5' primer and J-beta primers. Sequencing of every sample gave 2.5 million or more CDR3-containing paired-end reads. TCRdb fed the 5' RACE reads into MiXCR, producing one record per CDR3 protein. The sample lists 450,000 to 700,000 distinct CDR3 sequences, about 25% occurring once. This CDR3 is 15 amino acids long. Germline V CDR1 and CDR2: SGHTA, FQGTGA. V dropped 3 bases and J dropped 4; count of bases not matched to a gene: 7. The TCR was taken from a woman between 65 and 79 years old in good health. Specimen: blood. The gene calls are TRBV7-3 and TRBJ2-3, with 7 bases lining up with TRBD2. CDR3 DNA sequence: TGTGCCAGCAGCTTCGGCGGGGGAGGGGCAGATACGCAGTATTTT. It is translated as CASSFGGGGADTQYF.